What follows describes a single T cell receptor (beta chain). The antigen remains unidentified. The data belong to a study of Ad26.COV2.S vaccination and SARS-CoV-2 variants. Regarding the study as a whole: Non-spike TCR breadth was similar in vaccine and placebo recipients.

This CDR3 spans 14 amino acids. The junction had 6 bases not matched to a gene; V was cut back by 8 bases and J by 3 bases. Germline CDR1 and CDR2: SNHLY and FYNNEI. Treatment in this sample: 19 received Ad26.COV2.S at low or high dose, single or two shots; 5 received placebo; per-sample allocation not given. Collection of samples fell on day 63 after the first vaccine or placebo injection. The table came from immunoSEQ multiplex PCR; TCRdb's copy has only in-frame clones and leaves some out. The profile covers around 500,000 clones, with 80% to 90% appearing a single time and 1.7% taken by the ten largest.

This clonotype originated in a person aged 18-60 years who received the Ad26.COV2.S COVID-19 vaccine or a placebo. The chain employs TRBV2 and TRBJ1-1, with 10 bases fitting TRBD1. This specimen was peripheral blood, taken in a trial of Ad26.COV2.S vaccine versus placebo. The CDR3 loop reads CASSRTGGYTEAFF. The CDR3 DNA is TGTGCCAGCTCACGGACAGGGGGTTACACTGAAGCTTTCTTT. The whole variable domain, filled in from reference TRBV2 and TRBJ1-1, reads EPEVTQTPSHQVTQMGQEVILRCVPISNHLYFYWYRQILGQKVEFLVSFYNNEISEKSEIFDDQFSVERPDGSNFTLKIRSTKLEDSAMYFCASSRTGGYTEAFFGQGTRLTVV.